The 27 T cell receptor beta chains below were found in one sample sequenced in a study of blood T cell repertoires in COVID-19. Generated by immunoSEQ multiplex PCR, the TCRdb table keeps only in-frame clones and is missing some. The sample has around 190,000 clones; around 83% are singletons. Sequencing used PBMCs or T cells enriched from blood (not recorded which). The source is a woman in her thirties or forties in a cohort exposed to, infected with or recovered from COVID-19 (not recorded which).

The CDR3 loop reads CATSYSNNSPLHF. The DNA for the CDR3 is TGTGCCACCTCATACAGCAATAATTCACCCCTCCACTTT. V gene TRBV19 combines with J gene TRBJ1-6, with D unclear. From germline, CDR1 is LNHDA and CDR2 SQIVND (reference sequence). This CDR3 contains 13 residues. V lost 10 bases and J lost 5, with 12 bases in between.

The chain carries TRBV6-5 and TRBJ1-2; the match to TRBD1 covers 7 bases. The germline V gene encodes CDR1 MNHEY and CDR2 SVGAGI. J lost 8 bases, V lost 5 bases, and 5 bases had no gene match. CDR3 length: 12 residues. In DNA, the CDR3 is TGTGCCAGCAGTCAGGACAGGTTCGGCTACACCTTC. Protein product: CASSQDRFGYTF.

The rearrangement uses TRBV28 and TRBJ2-7, with 14 positions matching TRBD2. The CDR3 is 16 residues long. The germline gives CDR1 MDHEN, CDR2 SYDVKM. J lost 4 bases, V lost 8 bases, and 10 bases had no gene match. The DNA of the CDR3 is TGTGCCAGCCTGGGACTAGCGGGAGCCATGGCGTACGAGCAGTACTTC. Translated: CASLGLAGAMAYEQYF.

The rearrangement links TRBV6-5 to TRBJ2-1; weak D call: TRBD2 (5 bases). The CDR3 is 14 amino acids. The V and J ends lost 5 bases and 6 bases respectively, with 14 bases between them. The germline V gene encodes CDR1 MNHEY and CDR2 SVGAGI. CDR3 in amino acids: CASSPPTRGNEQFF. The CDR3 DNA reads as TGTGCCAGCAGTCCGCCCACTAGAGGCAATGAGCAGTTCTTC.

The chain has TRBV5-1 and TRBJ2-1; D gene ambiguous. The CDR3 covers 13 residues. The germline gives CDR1 SGHRS, CDR2 YFSETQ. Trimming cost V 2 bases and J 10 bases, with 13 bases left between them. CDR3 residues: CASSLLLSTEQFF. DNA of the CDR3: TGCGCCAGCAGCTTACTACTCTCGACCGAGCAGTTCTTC. Variable domain in full (rest from reference TRBV5-1 and TRBJ2-1): KAGVTQTPRYLIKTRGQQVTLSCSPISGHRSVSWYQQTPGQGLQFLFEYFSETQRNKGNFPGRFSGRQFSNSRSEMNVSTLELGDSALYLCASSLLLSTEQFFGPGTRLTVL.

The V gene is TRBV6-1, the J gene TRBJ2-3, with 9 bases that match TRBD1. Trimming removed 1 base from V and 1 base from J; junction bases left unmatched: 0. The V gene's germline CDR1 is MNHNS and CDR2 SASEGT. This CDR3 is 15 amino acids long. CDR3 amino acids: CASSEGTGGTDTQYF. The CDR3 region has the DNA TGTGCCAGCAGTGAAGGGACAGGGGGCACAGATACGCAGTATTTT.

The V and J genes are TRBV15 and TRBJ2-3; 7 bases are a match to TRBD1. The CDR3 loop spans 16 amino acids. CDR1 and CDR2 from the germline V gene are LNHNV and YYDKDF (reference sequence). Unmatched junction bases numbered 8, after V lost 2 bases and J lost 3 bases. CDR3 in amino acids: CATSRTRGIRTDTQYF. The CDR3 DNA follows: TGTGCCACCAGCAGAACCAGGGGGATTAGGACAGATACGCAGTATTTT.

V usage is TRBV6-2 or TRBV6-3 and J usage is TRBJ1-2; D remains unclear. V lost 4 bases and J 1 base, leaving 13 bases between the germline ends. CDR1 and CDR2 from the germline V gene are MNHEY and SVGEGT. The CDR3 has 15 amino acids. This chain's CDR3 is CASSLRSVINYGYTF. DNA for the CDR3: TGTGCCAGCAGTTTGAGGAGCGTAATTAACTATGGCTACACCTTC.

This clone was seen a few times. DNA of the CDR3: TGTGCCACCAGAAACACTGAAGCTTTCTTT. Protein sequence: CATRNTEAFF. The chain is built from TRBV19 and TRBJ1-1; D is uncertain. Germline V gives CDR1 LNHDA, CDR2 SQIVND (reference sequence). The CDR3 is 10 amino acids. Deletions cut 10 bases from V and 2 bases from J, with 5 bases between.

The chain has TRBV7-9 and TRBJ2-4; no clear D gene. From germline, CDR1 is SEHNR and CDR2 FQNEAQ (reference sequence). This CDR3 spans 13 amino acids. The V and J ends lost 2 bases and 5 bases respectively, with 7 bases between them. CDR3 in amino acids: CASSLITENIQYF. Written as DNA, the CDR3 is TGTGCCAGCAGCTTAATAACGGAAAACATTCAGTACTTC.

J is TRBJ1-1 and V is TRBV5-4, with D hard to call. The CDR3 spans 14 residues. V gave up 2 bases and J gave up 5 bases, with 13 bases separating them. The germline gives CDR1 SGHNT, CDR2 YYREEE (reference sequence). As DNA, the CDR3 is TGTGCCAGCAGCTTCCCCGGGGTTATGACTGAAGCTTTCTTT. This translates into CASSFPGVMTEAFF.

The chain has TRBV4-2 and TRBJ1-2, with a weak D call TRBD1 (6 bases). The CDR3 extends over 14 amino acids. The V end lost 4 bases, the J end lost 9 bases, and 18 bases lay between the germline ends. Per germline, CDR1 LGHNA and CDR2 YNFKEQ. The CDR3 DNA reads as TGTGCCAGCAGCCCAGGTGGGCAGGGGCCTAGCTACACCTTC. This gives the protein CASSPGGQGPSYTF.

The V gene is TRBV28, the J gene TRBJ2-5; 13 bases agree with TRBD2. Germline loops: CDR1 MDHEN, CDR2 SYDVKM. This CDR3 spans 17 amino acids. V shed 6 bases and J 2 bases; nucleotides not matched to a gene: 9. CDR3 sequence reads: CASRTRLAGGRQETQYF. The CDR3 DNA reads as TGTGCCAGCAGAACCAGACTAGCGGGGGGTAGACAAGAGACCCAGTACTTC.

The J gene is TRBJ1-5, the V gene TRBV4-3; D is ambiguous. V was shortened by 4 bases and J by 7 bases, with 11 bases between the two germline ends. The CDR3 covers 13 residues. Germline CDR1 is LGHNA and CDR2 is YSLEER. CDR3 nucleotides: TGCGCCAGCAGCCCAAGGGAGGGACAGCCCCAGCATTTT. Residues: CASSPREGQPQHF.

This clone was seen only a few times. This sequence joins TRBV19 and TRBJ2-3, with 7 bases lining up with TRBD2. Germline-derived CDR1 and CDR2 are LNHDA and SQIVND (reference sequence). This CDR3 comprises 17 residues. With 1 base clipped from V and 1 base from J, the junction kept 8 bases outside the gene matches. The DNA of the CDR3 is TGTGCCAGTAGTATAGCCTCTGGCGGGAGACGCACAGATACGCAGTATTTT. It specifies CASSIASGGRRTDTQYF.

The chain recombines TRBV24-1 with TRBJ2-1, with D possibly TRBD1 on 6 matching bases. Trimming cost V 5 bases and J 5 bases, with 6 bases left between them. Looked up from germline, CDR1 is KGHDR and CDR2 is SFDVKD. The CDR3 covers 12 residues. CDR3 bases: TGTGCCACCAGTGGGACAGACAATGAGCAGTTCTTC. This gives the protein CATSGTDNEQFF.

This rearrangement joins TRBV6-2 or TRBV6-3 to TRBJ2-7; TRBD1 agrees at 10 bases. V lost 5 bases and J lost 6; bases outside the gene matches: 10. Germline CDR1 is MNHEY and CDR2 is SVGEGT. This CDR3 spans 15 amino acids. This CDR3 reads CASSPAGQGSPEQYF. The CDR3 bases are TGTGCCAGCAGTCCGGCGGGACAGGGGTCCCCCGAGCAGTACTTC.

The chain is built from TRBV4-2 and TRBJ1-1, with TRBD1 identical over 7 bases. Germline V gives CDR1 LGHNA, CDR2 YNFKEQ. The CDR3 loop spans 16 amino acids. After removal of 5 bases from V and 1 base from J, the junction contained 10 bases not matched to a gene. CDR3 in amino acids: CASSANDRAGNTEAFF. The CDR3 bases are TGTGCCAGCAGCGCTAACGACAGGGCTGGGAACACTGAAGCTTTCTTT.

This clone appeared once. This chain connects TRBV27 to TRBJ1-5; 10 nucleotides line up with TRBD1. The CDR3 sequence is 18 residues long. CDR1 and CDR2 (germline): MNHEY, SMNVEV (reference sequence). Germline trimming cut 5 bases from V and 0 bases from J; bases unmatched to any gene: 10. In DNA, the CDR3 is TGTGCCAGCAGTCCCTCGGACAGGGGGGAGTATAGCAATCAGCCCCAGCATTTT. Translation: CASSPSDRGEYSNQPQHF.

The chain employs TRBV11-3 and TRBJ2-7; 10 nucleotides align to TRBD1. The CDR3 contains 15 residues. The trim removed 1 base at V and 4 bases at J, leaving 4 bases unmatched. The V gene's germline CDR1 is SGHNT and CDR2 YENEEA. CDR3 nucleotide sequence: TGTGCCAGCAGCTTAGTGGGACAGGGGTTATACGAGCAGTACTTC. It encodes CASSLVGQGLYEQYF.

The sample holds many counts of this clone. This chain's CDR3 is CASRIGGAGEQYF. CDR3 in DNA: TGTGCCAGCCGGATCGGTGGGGCAGGGGAGCAGTACTTC. The V and J genes are TRBV27 and TRBJ2-7, with a tentative D call TRBD1 (5 bases). From germline, CDR1 is MNHEY and CDR2 SMNVEV (reference sequence). Trimming removed 8 bases at V and 7 bases at J, with 18 bases between. CDR3 length equals 13 residues.

This clone was detected once. The chain couples TRBV6-5 to TRBJ2-7; possibly TRBD2 for D (5 bases). This CDR3 contains 16 residues. Trimming took 1 base from V and 2 from J, leaving 15 bases between them. The germline V gene has CDR1 MNHEY and CDR2 SVGAGI. DNA for the CDR3: TGTGCCAGCAGTTACTATGCGGGTAGGGAGCCCTACGAGCAGTACTTC. Translation: CASSYYAGREPYEQYF.

The chain employs TRBV4-1 and TRBJ1-5; D ambiguous. The V end was cut by 4 bases, the J end by 2 bases, with 12 bases between. The CDR3 runs to 15 residues. Germline CDR1 MGHRA, CDR2 YSYEKL. CDR3 region: CASSPYAMGNQPQHF. CDR3 in DNA: TGCGCCAGCAGCCCGTATGCTATGGGCAATCAGCCCCAGCATTTT.

The chain carries TRBV28 and TRBJ1-1; D is uncertain. Germline loops: CDR1 MDHEN, CDR2 SYDVKM. V shed 2 bases and J shed 0 bases, with 10 bases lying between them. The CDR3 has 15 residues. The CDR3 sequence: CASSLLGELNTEAFF. The CDR3 nucleotides are TGTGCCAGCAGTTTACTAGGAGAACTGAACACTGAAGCTTTCTTT.

This chain joins TRBV5-1 and TRBJ1-3, with D possibly matching TRBD1 (5 bases). This CDR3 has 15 amino acids. Trimming cost V 2 bases and J 1 base, with 10 bases left between them. The germline V gene encodes CDR1 SGHRS and CDR2 YFSETQ. DNA of the CDR3: TGCGCCAGCAGCTTCAAGCAGGGTTCTGGAAACACCATATATTTT. Translating it yields CASSFKQGSGNTIYF.

The rearrangement uses TRBV19 and TRBJ2-3; 8 positions match TRBD2. The CDR3 is 16 residues long. V trimming: 2 bases; J trimming: 3 bases; junction bases outside the gene matches: 7. The germline CDR1 and CDR2 sequences are LNHDA and SQIVND (reference sequence). CDR3 residues: CASSIRGGRRTDTQYF. DNA for the CDR3: TGTGCCAGTAGTATAAGAGGCGGGAGGAGGACAGATACGCAGTATTTT.

V and J are TRBV12-3 or TRBV12-4 and TRBJ1-5; D ambiguous. The CDR3 loop spans 13 amino acids. The germline V and J ends were trimmed by 3 bases and 6 bases, with 9 bases remaining between them. CDR3 amino acids: CASSFSGAQPQHF. Written as DNA, the CDR3 is TGTGCCAGCAGTTTCTCGGGTGCTCAGCCCCAGCATTTT.